The 16 T cell receptor beta chains below all came from one sample that was sequenced in a study of cytotoxic CD8 clonotypes in ibrutinib-treated CLL. Some clones are missing from TCRdb's copy, which holds only in-frame ones; the method was immunoSEQ multiplex PCR. The sample shows over 9,000 clones, about four fifths of them seen only once. The material was PBMCs, obtained at disease progression, from a patient treated with ibrutinib. The receptors derive from a human donor with chronic lymphocytic leukemia.

The chain couples TRBV18 to TRBJ1-5; TRBD1 matches at 7 bases. The CDR3 runs to 15 residues. Germline V lookup: CDR1 KGHSH, CDR2 LQKENI. The junction had 5 bases not matched to a gene; V was cut back by 4 bases and J by 2 bases. The CDR3 nucleotides read TGTGCCAGCTCACGGCAGGGGGTTGGCAATCAGCCCCAGCATTTT. This encodes CASSRQGVGNQPQHF. Combining the CDR3 with reference TRBV18 and TRBJ1-5 gives the whole variable domain NAGVMQNPRHLVRRRGQEARLRCSPMKGHSHVYWYRQLPEEGLKFMVYLQKENIIDESGMPKERFSAEFPKEGPSILRIQQVVRGDSAAYFCASSRQGVGNQPQHFGDGTRLSIL.

The chain combines TRBV9 with TRBJ1-2, with D uncertain. Looked up from germline, CDR1 is SGDLS and CDR2 is YYNGEE. There are 15 residues in the CDR3. Trimming cost V 0 bases and J 3 bases, with 12 bases left between them. The CDR3 coding sequence is TGTGCCAGCAGCGTAGAAGCGGGTTGGGACTATGGCTACACCTTC. The encoded protein is CASSVEAGWDYGYTF. The full variable domain, completed using reference TRBV9 and TRBJ1-2, is DSGVTQTPKHLITATGQRVTLRCSPRSGDLSVYWYQQSLDQGLQFLIQYYNGEERAKGNILERFSAQQFPDLHSELNLSSLELGDSALYFCASSVEAGWDYGYTFGSGTRLTVV.

The chain recombines TRBV2 with TRBJ1-4, with D maybe TRBD1 (6 bases). The CDR3 extends over 14 amino acids. Deletions cut 7 bases from V and 0 bases from J, with 9 bases between. Germline V gene lookup returns CDR1 SNHLY and CDR2 FYNNEI. Here the CDR3 DNA reads TGTGCCAGCAAGAGGGGGGCAACTAATGAAAAACTGTTTTTT. Translated: CASKRGATNEKLFF.

The chain employs TRBV5-1 and TRBJ1-3; 7 bases match TRBD1. CDR3 length: 14 residues. CDR1 and CDR2 from the germline V gene are SGHRS and YFSETQ. Germline trimming cut 6 bases from V and 5 bases from J; bases unmatched to any gene: 8. The CDR3 loop is CASTPDRERNTIYF. Written as DNA, the CDR3 is TGCGCCAGCACCCCAGACAGGGAAAGAAACACCATATATTTT.

The chain has TRBV6-6 and TRBJ2-3; 9 bases align to TRBD1. CDR3 length equals 12 residues. The ends lost 10 bases at V and 6 bases at J; junction bases unmatched: 5. Looked up from germline, CDR1 is MNHNY and CDR2 is SVGAGI (reference sequence). The chain's CDR3 is CAIGQGKDTQYF. DNA of the CDR3: TGTGCCATCGGACAGGGGAAGGATACGCAGTATTTT.

The chain carries TRBV7-9 and TRBJ1-4, with D uncertain. Trimming took off 10 bases at V and 2 bases at J, with 11 bases between the two ends. Germline lookup yields CDR1 SEHNR and CDR2 FQNEAQ (reference sequence). The CDR3 length is 13 residues. The CDR3: CATLNKTNEKLFF. CDR3 bases: TGTGCCACCCTCAATAAGACTAATGAAAAACTGTTTTTT.

The chain recombines TRBV19 with TRBJ1-5; D ambiguous. The CDR3 runs to 15 residues. The V and J ends lost 0 bases and 5 bases respectively, with 11 bases between them. In germline, CDR1 is LNHDA, CDR2 SQIVND (reference sequence). Here the CDR3 reads CASSIDRWVYQPQHF. CDR3 sequence (DNA): TGTGCCAGTAGTATAGATCGGTGGGTTTATCAGCCCCAGCATTTT. Looking up the rest from reference TRBV19 and TRBJ1-5 gives the full variable domain: DGGITQSPKYLFRKEGQNVTLSCEQNLNHDAMYWYRQDPGQGLRLIYYSQIVNDFQKGDIAEGYSVSREKKESFPLTVTSAQKNPTAFYLCASSIDRWVYQPQHFGDGTRLSIL.

V gene TRBV5-4 combines with J gene TRBJ1-5, with 7 nucleotides matching TRBD1. The CDR3 sequence is 15 residues long. The germline V gene has CDR1 SGHNT and CDR2 YYREEE (reference sequence). V gave up 3 bases and J gave up 6 bases; unmatched junction bases: 9. Here the CDR3 DNA reads TGTGCCAGCAGCTCTGACAGGGAGGTTGGTCAGCCCCAGCATTTT. Translated, it gives CASSSDREVGQPQHF.

V gene TRBV28 combines with J gene TRBJ2-7; 7 bases map to TRBD1. The CDR3 covers 14 residues. Germline CDR1 and CDR2: MDHEN and SYDVKM. Trimming took 3 bases from V and 0 from J; bases not matched to a gene: 2. Here the CDR3 DNA reads TGTGCCAGCAGTTTCGGGGACAGCTCCTACGAGCAGTACTTC. Its protein is CASSFGDSSYEQYF.

The chain is built from TRBV4-1 and TRBJ2-5, with TRBD2 matching 9 bases. The V gene's germline CDR1 is MGHRA and CDR2 YSYEKL. After removal of 4 bases from V and 4 bases from J, the junction contained 4 bases not matched to a gene. CDR3 length: 14 amino acids. Here the CDR3 reads CASSRREGPETQYF. The CDR3 bases are TGCGCCAGCAGCCGGCGGGAGGGACCAGAGACCCAGTACTTC.

The chain carries TRBV7-9 and TRBJ2-7; D might be TRBD2 (5 bases). V dropped 0 bases and J dropped 4 bases, with 22 bases sitting between them. Germline assignment: CDR1 SEHNR and CDR2 FQNEAQ (reference sequence). The CDR3 has 18 residues. The CDR3 bases are TGTGCCAGCAGCTTAGCTCTGGGGTTTCGAGCGTCGGGGTACGAGCAGTACTTC. Residues: CASSLALGFRASGYEQYF.

The chain carries TRBV7-2 and TRBJ2-2, with D unclear. V lost 6 bases and J lost 2, with 7 bases in between. Per germline, CDR1 SGHTA and CDR2 FQGNSA. The CDR3 length is 13 residues. CDR3 in amino acids: CASSFSNTGELFF. In DNA, the CDR3 is TGTGCCAGCAGTTTCAGTAACACCGGGGAGCTGTTTTTT.

The rearrangement uses TRBV5-3 and TRBJ1-4; 8 positions agree with TRBD1. TRBV5-3 carries the ORF label, with uncertain function. This CDR3 is built from 18 residues. V gave up 0 bases and J gave up 5 bases; unmatched junction bases: 12. In nucleotides, the CDR3 is TGTGCCAGAAGCTTGGCGAAGGCAGGGGGCGTAGGAAATGAAAAACTGTTTTTT. Protein product: CARSLAKAGGVGNEKLFF.

This clone appeared once. This rearrangement joins TRBV28 to TRBJ2-2, with D perhaps matching TRBD1 (6 bases). V dropped 6 bases and J dropped 3 bases, with 11 bases sitting between them. The CDR3 is made up of 14 amino acids. In germline, CDR1 is MDHEN, CDR2 SYDVKM. The CDR3, as DNA: TGTGCCAGCAGGAGGAGACAGGACACCGGGGAGCTGTTTTTT. This sequence encodes CASRRRQDTGELFF.

The chain couples TRBV27 to TRBJ2-3, with TRBD1 identical over 9 bases. CDR3 length equals 16 residues. Germline-derived CDR1 and CDR2 are MNHEY and SMNVEV (reference sequence). The junction had 11 bases not matched to a gene; V was cut back by 5 bases and J by 5 bases. The CDR3 reads CASSREYRGPGDTQYF. For the CDR3, the DNA is TGTGCCAGCAGTAGAGAATACAGGGGGCCTGGAGATACGCAGTATTTT.

V gene TRBV15 combines with J gene TRBJ1-2; weak D call: TRBD1 (5 bases). This CDR3 contains 14 residues. Germline assignment: CDR1 LNHNV and CDR2 YYDKDF (reference sequence). Deletions cut 4 bases from V and 3 bases from J, with 12 bases between. The CDR3 region is CATSTVTEYYGYTF. The CDR3 nucleotides are TGTGCCACCAGCACAGTGACAGAATACTATGGCTACACCTTC. The variable domain in full, with the rest retrieved from reference TRBV15 and TRBJ1-2, is DAMVIQNPRYQVTQFGKPVTLSCSQTLNHNVMYWYQQKSSQAPKLLFHYYDKDFNNEADTPDNFQSRRPNTSFCFLDIRSPGLGDTAMYLCATSTVTEYYGYTFGSGTRLTVV.